This T cell receptor (beta chain) is from a study of beta chain features in type 1 diabetes. Study summary: The samples had approximately 100,000,000 sorted cells examined in all.

The germline V gene has CDR1 LNHNV and CDR2 YYDKDF (reference sequence). V shed 0 bases, J shed 6 bases, and the junction held 5 bases outside the gene matches. The CDR3 totals 15 residues. Comment on this clone: What it binds is not known.

The authors reverse transcribed all of the isolated RNA, so sequencing captured expressed TCRB transcripts. Produced via immunoSEQ multiplex PCR; TCRdb's table is partial and in-frame only. The data show some 25,000 clones, roughly 50% seen once. A single heparinised draw of 95 to 150 mL on average was taken per donor. Study conclusions and caveats: TCRB CDR3s from Type 1 diabetes patients were moderately but significantly shorter in all four CD4+ subsets. The study found fewer insertions and more deletions at VDJ junctions in type 1 diabetes patients. Small HLA sub-analyses could not settle whether HLA shapes TCRB rearrangement.

The TCR comes from a woman between 18 and 30 years old with type 1 diabetes. What was sequenced was Tregs from blood. The chain couples TRBV15 to TRBJ1-2; 9 nucleotides align to TRBD1. The CDR3 is CATSRDPTGGHGYTF. CDR3 coding DNA: TGTGCCACCAGCAGAGATCCGACAGGGGGTCATGGCTACACCTTC.